The present TCR beta chain was sequenced within a study of T cell changes during pregnancy in multiple sclerosis. The CDR3 runs to 15 residues. The germline V gene has CDR1 LNHDA and CDR2 SQIVND (reference sequence). The ends were cut back, 10 bases at V and 2 bases at J, with 20 bases in the middle. Assay used: immunoSEQ multiplex PCR; TCRdb lists only in-frame clones, some missing. The sample records fewer than 150,000 clones, around 97% being singletons. The genes are TRBV19 and TRBJ2-5; D is possibly TRBD2 (6 bases). The starting material was peripheral blood, obtained after pregnancy. The sequence derives from a female donor with multiple sclerosis, enrolled in a pregnancy study. CDR3 coding DNA: TGTGCCACCATGGGATTGGGAGGCGGACAAGAGACCCAGTACTTC. This gives the protein CATMGLGGGQETQYF. Based on the CDR3 plus reference TRBV19 and TRBJ2-5, the full variable domain is DGGITQSPKYLFRKEGQNVTLSCEQNLNHDAMYWYRQDPGQGLRLIYYSQIVNDFQKGDIAEGYSVSREKKESFPLTVTSAQKNPTAFYLCATMGLGGGQETQYFGPGTRLLVL.